This T cell receptor beta chain is from a study of T-cell reconstitution after alpha-beta-depleted transplantation in children. This clonotype came up many times. The library targeted TCRbeta and was prepared with unique molecular identifiers. TCRdb re-derived calls from the PCR reads in MiXCR, one entry per CDR3 protein. The top ten hold approximately 17% of the sample, which has roughly 70,000 distinct CDR3 sequences, approximately 5% seen once. The CDR3 covers 13 residues. Trimming at V came to 0 bases and at J to 10 bases, leaving 2 bases not matched to a gene. Per germline, CDR1 SEHNR and CDR2 FQNEAQ (reference sequence).

This receptor was identified in a boy younger than two who had a stem cell transplant for acute myeloid leukemia, so the T cells may come from the graft donor. The sequenced sample was PBMCs, mostly from graft donor cells, obtained 180 days after TCRalphabeta/CD19-depleted stem cell transplant. This chain links TRBV7-9 with TRBJ1-4; the match to TRBD1 covers 7 bases. In DNA form, the CDR3 reads TGTGCCAGCAGCTTAGCGGGACAGTCAAAACTGTTTTTT. This encodes CASSLAGQSKLFF.